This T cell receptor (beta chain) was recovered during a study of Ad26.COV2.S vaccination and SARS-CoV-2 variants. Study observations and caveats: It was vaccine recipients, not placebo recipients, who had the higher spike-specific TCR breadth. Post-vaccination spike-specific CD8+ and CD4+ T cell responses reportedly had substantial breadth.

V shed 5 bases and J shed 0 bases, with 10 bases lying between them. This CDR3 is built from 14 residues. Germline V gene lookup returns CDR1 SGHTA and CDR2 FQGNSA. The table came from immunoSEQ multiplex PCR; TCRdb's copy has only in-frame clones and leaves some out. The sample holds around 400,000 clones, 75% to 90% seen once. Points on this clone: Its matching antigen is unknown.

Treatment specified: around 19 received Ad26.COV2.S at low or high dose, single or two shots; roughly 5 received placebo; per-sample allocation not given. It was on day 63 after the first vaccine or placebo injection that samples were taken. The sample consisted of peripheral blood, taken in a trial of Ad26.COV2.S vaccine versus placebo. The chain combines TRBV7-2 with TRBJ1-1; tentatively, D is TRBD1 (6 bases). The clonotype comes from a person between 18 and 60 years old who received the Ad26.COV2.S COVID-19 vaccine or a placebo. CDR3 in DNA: TGTGCCAGCAGCCCCGGGACATTGAACACTGAAGCTTTCTTT. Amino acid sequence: CASSPGTLNTEAFF.